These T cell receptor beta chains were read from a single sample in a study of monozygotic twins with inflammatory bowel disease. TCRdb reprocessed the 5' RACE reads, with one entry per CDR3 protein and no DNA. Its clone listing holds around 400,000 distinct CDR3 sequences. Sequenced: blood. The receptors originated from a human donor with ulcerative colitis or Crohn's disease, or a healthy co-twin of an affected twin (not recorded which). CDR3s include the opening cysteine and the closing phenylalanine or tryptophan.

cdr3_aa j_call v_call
CSVGWDTANSPLHF TRBJ1-6 TRBV20-1
CASRSSIGVNTEAFF TRBJ1-1 TRBV28
CASSTRDFYSYEQYF TRBJ2-7 TRBV19
CSAHGTSGRTDTQYF TRBJ2-3 TRBV20-1
CASSITLGLGSQETQYF TRBJ2-5 TRBV28
CASSQAGAGNTIYF TRBJ1-3 TRBV4-1
CATRGLSGGSISYNEQFF TRBJ2-1 TRBV15
CASSLAEGTKNIQYF TRBJ2-4 TRBV7-9
CASSWGPDEQFF TRBJ2-1 TRBV7-2
CSARDRQGASTVAKNIQYF TRBJ2-4 TRBV20-1
CASSSSVRTEAFF TRBJ1-1 TRBV27
CASSLDGSNQPQHF TRBJ1-5 TRBV5-1
CASSGTGGGQGQPQHF TRBJ1-5 TRBV2
CASSLDRGEETQYF TRBJ2-5 TRBV5-5
CSAYPTVTSNQPQHF TRBJ1-5 TRBV20-1
CASSSKREPYQETQYF TRBJ2-5 TRBV12-3/TRBV12-4